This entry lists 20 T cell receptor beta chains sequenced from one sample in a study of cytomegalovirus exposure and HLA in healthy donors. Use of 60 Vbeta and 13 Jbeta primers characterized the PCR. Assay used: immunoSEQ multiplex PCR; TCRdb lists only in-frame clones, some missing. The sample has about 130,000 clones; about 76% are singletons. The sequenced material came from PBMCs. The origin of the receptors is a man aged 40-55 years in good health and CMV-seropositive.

Here the CDR3 DNA reads TGTGCCAGCACCCTAGGGGGCCACTCTGGAAACACCATATATTTT. Translating gives CASTLGGHSGNTIYF. The rearrangement joins TRBV11-2 to TRBJ1-3, with TRBD1 identical over 7 bases. Germline CDR1 SGHAT, CDR2 FQNNGV. CDR3 length equals 15 residues. With 7 bases clipped from V and 0 bases from J, the junction kept 6 bases outside the gene matches.

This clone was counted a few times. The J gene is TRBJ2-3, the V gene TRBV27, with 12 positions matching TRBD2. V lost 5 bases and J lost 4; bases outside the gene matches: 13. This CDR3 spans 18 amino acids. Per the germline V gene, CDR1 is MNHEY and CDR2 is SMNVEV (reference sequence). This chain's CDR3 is CASSPLPLAGGRPDTQYF. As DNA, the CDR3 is TGTGCCAGCAGTCCCCTCCCTCTAGCGGGGGGGCGACCAGATACGCAGTATTTT.

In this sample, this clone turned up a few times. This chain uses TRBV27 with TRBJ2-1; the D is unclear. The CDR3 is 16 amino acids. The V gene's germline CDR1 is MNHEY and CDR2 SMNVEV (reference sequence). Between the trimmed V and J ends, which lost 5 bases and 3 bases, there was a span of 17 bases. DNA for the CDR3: TGTGCCAGCAGTCCGGATGGCGGAACTTTCTACAATGAGCAGTTCTTC. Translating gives CASSPDGGTFYNEQFF.

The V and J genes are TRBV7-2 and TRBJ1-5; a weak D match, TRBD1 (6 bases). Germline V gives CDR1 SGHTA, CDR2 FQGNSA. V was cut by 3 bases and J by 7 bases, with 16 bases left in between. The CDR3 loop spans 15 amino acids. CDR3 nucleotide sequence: TGTGCCAGCAGCTTGGATTGGGGGCGGGGGCAGCCCCAGCATTTT. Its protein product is CASSLDWGRGQPQHF.

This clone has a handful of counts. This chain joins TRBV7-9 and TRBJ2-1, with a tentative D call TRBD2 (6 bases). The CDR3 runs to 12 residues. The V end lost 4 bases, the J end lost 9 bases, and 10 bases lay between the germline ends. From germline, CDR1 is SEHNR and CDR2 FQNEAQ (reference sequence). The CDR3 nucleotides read TGTGCCAGCAGCTCTAGCGTATTTGAGCAGTTCTTC. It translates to CASSSSVFEQFF.

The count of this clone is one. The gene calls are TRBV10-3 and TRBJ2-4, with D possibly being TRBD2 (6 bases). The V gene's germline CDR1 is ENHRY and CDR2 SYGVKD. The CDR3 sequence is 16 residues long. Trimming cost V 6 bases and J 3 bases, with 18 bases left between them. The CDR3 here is CAIRNPESGDKNIQYF. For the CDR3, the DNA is TGTGCCATCAGAAATCCGGAATCGGGAGACAAAAACATTCAGTACTTC.

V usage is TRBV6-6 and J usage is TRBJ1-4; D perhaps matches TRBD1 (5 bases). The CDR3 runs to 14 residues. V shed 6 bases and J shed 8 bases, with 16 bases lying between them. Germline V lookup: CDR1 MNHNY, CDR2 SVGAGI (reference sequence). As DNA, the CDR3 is TGTGCCAGCAGCCCCCGCGGGGCTCAAGAAAAACTGTTTTTT. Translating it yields CASSPRGAQEKLFF.

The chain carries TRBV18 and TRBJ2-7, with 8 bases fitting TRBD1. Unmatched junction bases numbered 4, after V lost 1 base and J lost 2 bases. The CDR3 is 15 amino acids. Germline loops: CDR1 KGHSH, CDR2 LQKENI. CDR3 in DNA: TGTGCCAGCTCACCACTGGACAGGGCTACCTACGAGCAGTACTTC. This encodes CASSPLDRATYEQYF.

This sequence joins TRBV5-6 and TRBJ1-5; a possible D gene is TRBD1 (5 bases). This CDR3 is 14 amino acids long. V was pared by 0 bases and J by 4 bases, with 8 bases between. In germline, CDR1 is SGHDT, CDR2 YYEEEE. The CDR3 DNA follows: TGTGCCAGCAGCTTGGGAAGGGGAAATCAGCCCCAGCATTTT. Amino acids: CASSLGRGNQPQHF.

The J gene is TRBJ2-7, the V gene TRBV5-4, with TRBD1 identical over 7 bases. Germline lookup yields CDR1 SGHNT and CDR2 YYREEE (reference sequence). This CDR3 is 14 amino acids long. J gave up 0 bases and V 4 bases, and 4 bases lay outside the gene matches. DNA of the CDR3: TGTGCCAGCAGCGGGGACAGAGGCTCCTACGAGCAGTACTTC. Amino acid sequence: CASSGDRGSYEQYF.

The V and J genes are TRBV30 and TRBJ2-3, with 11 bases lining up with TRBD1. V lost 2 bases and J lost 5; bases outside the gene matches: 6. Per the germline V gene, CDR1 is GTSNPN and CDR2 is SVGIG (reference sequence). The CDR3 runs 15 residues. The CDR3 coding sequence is TGTGCCTGGAGTAATGGCGGGACAGGGGGAGATACGCAGTATTTT. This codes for CAWSNGGTGGDTQYF.

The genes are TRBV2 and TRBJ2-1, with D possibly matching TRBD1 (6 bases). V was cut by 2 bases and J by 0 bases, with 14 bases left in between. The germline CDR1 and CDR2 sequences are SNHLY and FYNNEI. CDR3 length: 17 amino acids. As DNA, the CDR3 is TGTGCCAGCAGTGAATTCTCGGGACACCTCTCCTACAATGAGCAGTTCTTC. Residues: CASSEFSGHLSYNEQFF.

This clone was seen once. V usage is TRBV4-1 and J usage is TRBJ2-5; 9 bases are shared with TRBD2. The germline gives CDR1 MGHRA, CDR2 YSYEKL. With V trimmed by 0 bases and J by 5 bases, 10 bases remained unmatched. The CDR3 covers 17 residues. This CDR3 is CASSQDAVAGAGETQYF. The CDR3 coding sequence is TGCGCCAGCAGCCAAGATGCGGTAGCGGGGGCTGGCGAGACCCAGTACTTC.

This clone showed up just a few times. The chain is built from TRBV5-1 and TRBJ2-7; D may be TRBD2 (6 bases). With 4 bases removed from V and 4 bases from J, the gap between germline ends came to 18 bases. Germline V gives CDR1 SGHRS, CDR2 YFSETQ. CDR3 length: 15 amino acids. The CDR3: CASSPLWRGNYEQYF. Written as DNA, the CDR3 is TGCGCCAGCAGCCCCCTCTGGCGGGGCAATTACGAGCAGTACTTC.

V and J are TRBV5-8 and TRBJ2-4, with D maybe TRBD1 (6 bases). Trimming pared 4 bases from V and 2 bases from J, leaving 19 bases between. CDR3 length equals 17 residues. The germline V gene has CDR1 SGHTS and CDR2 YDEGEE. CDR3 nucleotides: TGTGCCAGCAGCAGCGCCCTAGGACAGATGCCCAAAAACATTCAGTACTTC. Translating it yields CASSSALGQMPKNIQYF.

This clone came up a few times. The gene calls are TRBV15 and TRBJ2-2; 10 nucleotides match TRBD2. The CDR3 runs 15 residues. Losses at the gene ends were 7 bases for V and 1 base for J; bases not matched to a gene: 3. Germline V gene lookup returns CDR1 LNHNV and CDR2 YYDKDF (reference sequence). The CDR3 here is CATNSGGMNTGELFF. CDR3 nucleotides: TGTGCCACCAATAGCGGGGGGATGAACACCGGGGAGCTGTTTTTT.

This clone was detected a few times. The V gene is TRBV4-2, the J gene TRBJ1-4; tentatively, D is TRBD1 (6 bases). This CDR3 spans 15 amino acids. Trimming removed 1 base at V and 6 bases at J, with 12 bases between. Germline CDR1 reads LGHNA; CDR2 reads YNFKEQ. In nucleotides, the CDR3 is TGTGCCAGCAGCCAAGGAGGACAGTCGGATGAAAAACTGTTTTTT. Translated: CASSQGGQSDEKLFF.

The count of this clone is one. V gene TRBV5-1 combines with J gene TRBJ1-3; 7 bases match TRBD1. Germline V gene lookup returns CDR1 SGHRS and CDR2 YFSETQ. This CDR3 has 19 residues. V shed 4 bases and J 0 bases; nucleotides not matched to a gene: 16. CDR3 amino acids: CASSGTAAPNSYSGNTIYF. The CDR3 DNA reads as TGCGCCAGCAGCGGGACAGCCGCTCCCAATTCGTACTCTGGAAACACCATATATTTT.

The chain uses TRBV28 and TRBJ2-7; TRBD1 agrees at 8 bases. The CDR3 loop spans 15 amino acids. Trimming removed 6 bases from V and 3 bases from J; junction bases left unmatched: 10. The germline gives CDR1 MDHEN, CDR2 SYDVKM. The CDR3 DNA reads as TGTGCCAGCAGCCCTTGGGGGACAGGTGTCTACGAGCAGTACTTC. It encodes CASSPWGTGVYEQYF.

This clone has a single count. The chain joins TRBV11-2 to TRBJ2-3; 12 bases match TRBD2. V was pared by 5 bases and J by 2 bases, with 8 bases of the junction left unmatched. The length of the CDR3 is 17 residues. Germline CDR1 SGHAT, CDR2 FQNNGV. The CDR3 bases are TGTGCCAGCAGCCCCCGGAGGACTAGCGGGATCACAGATACGCAGTATTTT. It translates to CASSPRRTSGITDTQYF.